The TCR beta chain described here comes from a study of shared clonotypes between healthy human individuals. Study details: Per donor, CD8 memory used one plate, CD8 naive used two, CD4 memory used three and CD4 naive used three.

Libraries were prepared by immunoSEQ multiplex PCR; TCRdb keeps only in-frame clonotypes and omits some of them. The table records about 600,000 clones, around 97% of them present only once. CD4+ cells underwent separation, giving CD45RA+ naive and CD45RA-negative memory subsets. CDR1 and CDR2 (germline): SGHNT, YYREEE (reference sequence). The CDR3 sequence is 16 residues long. V dropped 3 bases and J dropped 2; count of bases not matched to a gene: 10. Sequencing was done on a sample of naive CD4+ T cells sorted from blood. Stated subset: CD45RA+ positively selected. The TCR originated in a woman aged 25 to 39 in good health. The rearrangement uses TRBV5-4 and TRBJ2-7; 8 bases agree with TRBD2. The CDR3 nucleotides read TGTGCCAGCAGCTGGGGAGGTGTAGCGGGGACCTACGAGCAGTACTTC. Encoded protein: CASSWGGVAGTYEQYF.